These 26 T cell receptor beta chains were all obtained from the same sample, sequenced in a study of T cells in Graves' hyperthyroidism and ophthalmopathy. There were TCR beta CDR3 regions amplified from RNA transcripts. During a first-round RT-PCR of the TCR CDR3, the HTBI primer set was used. TCRdb passed the multiplex PCR reads through MiXCR, listing each CDR3 protein once. The top ten clones hold 11% of a sample with approximately 520,000 distinct CDR3 sequences, around a quarter of them seen once. What was sequenced was blood. The receptors derive from a woman in her 30s with Graves' ophthalmopathy.

This clonotype has ten or more counts. V usage is TRBV6-1 and J usage is TRBJ1-5; D possibly corresponds to TRBD1 (6 bases). The CDR3 has 13 residues. Germline V gene data show CDR1 as MNHNS and CDR2 as SASEGT. The V and J ends lost 8 bases and 8 bases respectively, with 16 bases between them. CDR3 region: CASLNTGLEPQHF. CDR3 sequence (DNA): TGTGCCAGCCTCAACACAGGGCTAGAGCCCCAGCATTTT.

This clonotype appeared many times. The chain has TRBV6-2 or TRBV6-3 and TRBJ1-3, with 7 bases aligning to TRBD1. This CDR3 has 19 amino acids. Trimming removed 6 bases from V and 4 bases from J; junction bases left unmatched: 21. Germline CDR1 reads MNHEY; CDR2 reads SVGEGT. CDR3 loop: CASRAKIPGQRDSGNTIYF. CDR3 in DNA: TGTGCCAGCAGAGCTAAAATTCCGGGACAGAGGGATTCGGGAAACACCATATATTTT.

This clonotype showed up many times. V and J are TRBV29-1 and TRBJ1-2; D is unresolved. CDR1 SQVTM and CDR2 ANQGSEA come from the germline V gene. This CDR3 has 14 residues. Between the trimmed V and J ends, which lost 1 base and 4 bases, there was a span of 13 bases. The CDR3, as DNA: TGCAGCGTTGAAGCACTCACGTTTGGCTATGGCTACACCTTC. As protein: CSVEALTFGYGYTF.

This sequence joins TRBV6-1 and TRBJ2-5, with a weak D call TRBD2 (6 bases). CDR1 and CDR2 (germline): MNHNS, SASEGT. The CDR3 has 11 residues. Between the trimmed V and J ends, which lost 8 bases and 13 bases, there was a span of 17 bases. In DNA, the CDR3 is TGTGCCAGCGGAGGGCTGGGGGACTGGTACTTC. It specifies CASGGLGDWYF.

This clonotype was counted between two and nine times. The rearrangement links TRBV24-1 to TRBJ1-2, with D maybe TRBD1 (5 bases). The ends were cut back, 3 bases at V and 5 bases at J, with 9 bases in the middle. The CDR3 runs 13 residues. Germline CDR1 is KGHDR and CDR2 is SFDVKD. CDR3 nucleotides: TGTGCCACCAGTGATGGGGCAGAATATGGCTACACCTTC. This sequence encodes CATSDGAEYGYTF.

This clonotype was seen many times. V is TRBV10-3 and J is TRBJ2-6, with D possibly being TRBD1 (6 bases). The V end lost 6 bases, the J end lost 2 bases, and 11 bases lay between the germline ends. The germline CDR1 and CDR2 sequences are ENHRY and SYGVKD. This CDR3 comprises 15 residues. The CDR3 loop is CAISLTGTGANVLTF. Written as DNA, the CDR3 is TGTGCCATCAGCCTTACAGGGACTGGGGCCAACGTCCTGACTTTC.

Ten or more counts support this clonotype. V is TRBV20-1 and J is TRBJ2-7; TRBD2 aligns across 9 bases. This CDR3 spans 13 amino acids. J lost 7 bases, V lost 2 bases, and 6 bases had no gene match. Germline lookup yields CDR1 DFQATT and CDR2 SNEGSKA (reference sequence). The CDR3 DNA follows: TGCAGTGCTAGATTAGCGGGGGTGGGGGAGCAGTACTTC. Protein sequence: CSARLAGVGEQYF.

This clonotype has ten or more counts. The CDR3 DNA reads TGTGCCAGCTCACCAAGGACAGGGGTTGACGAGCAGTACTTC. Translation gives CASSPRTGVDEQYF. The rearrangement links TRBV18 to TRBJ2-7, with TRBD1 identical over 9 bases. Germline values: CDR1 KGHSH, CDR2 LQKENI. CDR3 length: 14 residues. V shed 2 bases and J 5 bases; nucleotides not matched to a gene: 4.

This clonotype came up once. The chain is built from TRBV6-5 and TRBJ1-5; D gene ambiguous. The CDR3 runs 15 residues. The ends were cut back, 4 bases at V and 5 bases at J, with 15 bases in the middle. Germline loops: CDR1 MNHEY, CDR2 SVGAGI. The CDR3 DNA reads as TGTGCCAGCAGTTTATCTGGTGGAAGGCATCAGCCCCAGCATTTT. It yields the protein CASSLSGGRHQPQHF.

The chain has TRBV28 and TRBJ2-5; 7 nucleotides align to TRBD1. CDR3 length: 13 residues. V gave up 10 bases and J gave up 5 bases; unmatched junction bases: 10. Germline V gives CDR1 MDHEN, CDR2 SYDVKM. This chain's CDR3 is CAIGGQPRETQYF. The CDR3, as DNA: TGTGCCATTGGGGGACAGCCCAGGGAGACCCAGTACTTC. Combining the CDR3 with reference TRBV28 and TRBJ2-5 gives the whole variable domain DVKVTQSSRYLVKRTGEKVFLECVQDMDHENMFWYRQDPGLGLRLIYFSYDVKMKEKGDIPEGYSVSREKKERFSLILESASTNQTSMYLCAIGGQPRETQYFGPGTRLLVL.

There are many counts of this clonotype. CDR3 nucleotide sequence: TGTGCCATTTCGACAGGGTACGGCAATCAGCCCCAGCATTTT. This sequence encodes CAISTGYGNQPQHF. This chain uses TRBV2 with TRBJ1-5; 7 bases line up with TRBD1. Germline values: CDR1 SNHLY, CDR2 FYNNEI. V trimming: 10 bases; J trimming: 2 bases; junction bases outside the gene matches: 8. CDR3 size: 14 residues.

This chain joins TRBV6-1 and TRBJ1-1; tentative D call: TRBD1 (6 bases). The CDR3 totals 14 residues. Germline V lookup: CDR1 MNHNS, CDR2 SASEGT. The V end was cut by 0 bases, the J end by 4 bases, with 9 bases between. CDR3 coding DNA: TGTGCCAGCAGTGAAGCATGGGGGGCCACTGAAGCTTTCTTT. It is translated as CASSEAWGATEAFF.

This clonotype showed up many times. J is TRBJ1-1 and V is TRBV7-8, with unresolved D. Germline values: CDR1 SGHVS, CDR2 FQNEAQ. V dropped 8 bases and J dropped 3 bases, with 13 bases sitting between them. This CDR3 comprises 13 residues. CDR3: CASGVSEDTEAFF. The CDR3 DNA reads as TGTGCCAGCGGCGTATCGGAGGACACTGAAGCTTTCTTT. Combining the CDR3 with reference TRBV7-8 and TRBJ1-1 gives the whole variable domain GAGVSQSPRYKVAKRGQDVALRCDPISGHVSLFWYQQALGQGPEFLTYFQNEAQLDKSGLPSDRFFAERPEGSVSTLKIQRTQQEDSAVYLCASGVSEDTEAFFGQGTRLTVV.

The rearrangement joins TRBV5-1 to TRBJ1-2; D gene uncertain. Trimming shortened V by 2 bases and J by 5 bases, and 13 bases separated the two germline ends. CDR3 length: 14 amino acids. Germline-derived CDR1 and CDR2 are SGHRS and YFSETQ. DNA for the CDR3: TGCGCCAGCAGCTTACGCGGTCCCCCGTATGGCTACACCTTC. Translation gives CASSLRGPPYGYTF.

V usage is TRBV12-3 or TRBV12-4 and J usage is TRBJ2-7; 8 nucleotides align to TRBD2. J gave up 2 bases and V 7 bases, and 7 bases lay outside the gene matches. The CDR3 has 14 amino acids. The CDR3 DNA reads as TGTGCCAGCACCCCTGCGGGGGGTCCCTACGAGCAGTACTTC. Its protein product is CASTPAGGPYEQYF.

This clonotype has more than one count but fewer than ten. The chain uses TRBV10-3 and TRBJ2-5; D is unresolved. The CDR3 has 13 amino acids. V dropped 5 bases and J dropped 3 bases, with 10 bases sitting between them. Germline V gene sequence: CDR1 ENHRY, CDR2 SYGVKD. The CDR3 DNA reads as TGTGCCATCAGTCTGCGATCAAAAGAGACCCAGTACTTC. It specifies CAISLRSKETQYF.

Ten or more counts support this clonotype. This rearrangement joins TRBV10-3 to TRBJ1-2, with D hard to call. CDR1 is ENHRY, CDR2 SYGVKD, per germline. The CDR3 has 14 residues. V was cut by 0 bases and J by 7 bases, with 12 bases left in between. The CDR3 reads CAISESRDPCGYTF. CDR3 bases: TGTGCCATCAGTGAGTCAAGGGATCCCTGTGGCTACACCTTC.

This clonotype was found many times. The J gene is TRBJ1-1, the V gene TRBV9; possible D gene TRBD1, 5 bases. The CDR3 covers 17 residues. V was pared by 1 base and J by 1 base, with 17 bases between. Per the germline V gene, CDR1 is SGDLS and CDR2 is YYNGEE. The CDR3 is CASSVLVGDGPNTEAFF. The CDR3 nucleotides are TGTGCCAGCAGCGTACTCGTAGGGGACGGTCCGAACACTGAAGCTTTCTTT.

This clonotype was counted ten times or more. This sequence may be a read error, since a much larger clone differs from it by one base. This chain connects TRBV15 to TRBJ2-5; the D gene is possibly TRBD2 (5 bases). The CDR3 has 13 amino acids. The germline CDR1 and CDR2 sequences are LNHNV and YYDKDF (reference sequence). The CDR3: CATSDGLQETRYF. DNA for the CDR3: TGTGCCACCAGCGACGGACTCCAAGAGACCCGGTACTTC.

This clonotype has just a few counts. The chain recombines TRBV9 with TRBJ2-5, with D maybe TRBD1 (5 bases). CDR3 length: 15 amino acids. From germline, CDR1 is SGDLS and CDR2 YYNGEE. V shed 0 bases and J shed 1 base, with 10 bases lying between them. CDR3 sequence (DNA): TGTGCCAGCAGCGTAGATCCAGGGCCCCAAGAGACCCAGTACTTC. This encodes CASSVDPGPQETQYF. Supplemented by reference TRBV9 and TRBJ2-5, the full variable domain reads DSGVTQTPKHLITATGQRVTLRCSPRSGDLSVYWYQQSLDQGLQFLIQYYNGEERAKGNILERFSAQQFPDLHSELNLSSLELGDSALYFCASSVDPGPQETQYFGPGTRLLVL.

This chain joins TRBV6-5 and TRBJ2-2, with D perhaps TRBD1 (6 bases). The V end was cut by 4 bases, the J end by 4 bases, with 13 bases between. The germline V gene encodes CDR1 MNHEY and CDR2 SVGAGI. The CDR3 length is 15 residues. CDR3: CASSSTGWGTGELFF. The CDR3 nucleotides read TGTGCCAGCAGTTCGACAGGTTGGGGCACCGGGGAGCTGTTTTTT.

The chain links TRBV6-2 or TRBV6-3 to TRBJ2-5; D may be TRBD2 (5 bases). Trimming cost V 7 bases and J 5 bases, with 17 bases left between them. Germline values: CDR1 MNHEY, CDR2 SVGEGT. The CDR3 loop spans 14 amino acids. The CDR3 sequence is CASILPGVGETQYF. The CDR3 DNA sequence: TGTGCCAGCATCCTCCCCGGGGTCGGGGAGACCCAGTACTTC.

CDR3: CASKVAREGIYGYTF. As DNA, the CDR3 is TGTGCCAGCAAAGTAGCAAGGGAGGGGATCTATGGCTACACCTTC. The J gene is TRBJ1-2, the V gene TRBV12-3 or TRBV12-4, with TRBD1 as a possible D gene (5 bases). The CDR3 loop spans 15 amino acids. The germline V and J ends were trimmed by 7 bases and 4 bases, with 19 bases remaining between them.

This rearrangement joins TRBV19 to TRBJ1-1; D remains unclear. The length of the CDR3 is 15 residues. V lost 5 bases and J 3 bases, leaving 16 bases between the germline ends. Germline CDR1 and CDR2: LNHDA and SQIVND (reference sequence). The CDR3, as DNA: TGTGCCAGTAGTCCCCACACCCCCCGGGACACTGAAGCTTTCTTT. It encodes CASSPHTPRDTEAFF.

This clonotype has a count of ten or more. The genes are TRBV12-3 or TRBV12-4 and TRBJ2-5, with D possibly being TRBD2 (5 bases). Trimming removed 5 bases from V and 1 base from J, with 11 bases in between. The CDR3 loop spans 14 amino acids. DNA of the CDR3: TGTGCCAGCAGTCCGCGGACTGCCCAAGAGACCCAGTACTTC. Residues: CASSPRTAQETQYF.

The rearrangement uses TRBV15 and TRBJ2-5; 8 positions agree with TRBD2. CDR1 and CDR2 (germline): LNHNV, YYDKDF (reference sequence). The trim removed 5 bases at V and 5 bases at J, leaving 7 bases unmatched. The CDR3 has 14 residues. DNA of the CDR3: TGTGCCACCAGCTTAGGGACTAGTTGGGAGACCCAGTACTTC. Protein product: CATSLGTSWETQYF.